The next 16 T cell receptor beta chains were all read from a single sample in a study of cytomegalovirus exposure and HLA in healthy donors. The PCR employed 60 Vbeta primers together with 13 Jbeta primers. The protocol was immunoSEQ multiplex PCR, while the TCRdb copy is restricted to in-frame clones and leaves out a portion. Of around 170,000 clones listed, around 77% are singletons. Sequences were obtained from PBMCs. The receptors originated from a man in his forties in good health and CMV-seronegative.

CDR3 in amino acids: CSVELTGGPGELFF. The CDR3 nucleotides are TGCAGCGTTGAATTAACAGGGGGACCCGGGGAGCTGTTTTTT. This rearrangement joins TRBV29-1 to TRBJ2-2, with 8 nucleotides matching TRBD1. The germline gives CDR1 SQVTM, CDR2 ANQGSEA. Trimming cost V 2 bases and J 6 bases; bases outside gene matches: 5. This CDR3 is 14 amino acids long.

This chain joins TRBV28 and TRBJ2-1; 7 nucleotides match TRBD2. CDR3 length equals 15 residues. Looked up from germline, CDR1 is MDHEN and CDR2 is SYDVKM. V lost 3 bases, J lost 6 bases, and 8 bases stayed unmatched. The DNA of the CDR3 is TGTGCCAGCAGTTTGTTTGACAAGCGGGGCAATGAGCAGTTCTTC. It specifies CASSLFDKRGNEQFF.

The rearrangement uses TRBV7-9 and TRBJ1-5, with D unresolved. The CDR3 has 12 amino acids. Germline lookup yields CDR1 SEHNR and CDR2 FQNEAQ (reference sequence). V gave up 1 base and J gave up 13 bases, with 11 bases separating them. The CDR3 DNA follows: TGTGCCAGCAGCTTAGAGTTAACGGGGCAGCATTTT. Translation: CASSLELTGQHF.

Concerning this clone itself: The junction departs from the called germline gene at one end, perhaps through a read error. The V and J genes are TRBV5-1 and TRBJ2-6, with a possible D match to TRBD1 (5 bases). This CDR3 is 19 amino acids long. Germline assignment: CDR1 SGHRS and CDR2 YFSETQ. The CDR3 spells CASSSSTRPFSSGANGLTF. CDR3 DNA sequence: TGCGCCAGCAGCTCTTCGACCCGTCCGTTTAGCTCTGGGGCCAACGGCCTGACTTTC. Complete variable domain (other parts from reference TRBV5-1 and TRBJ2-6): KAGVTQTPRYLIKTRGQQVTLSCSPISGHRSVSWYQQTPGQGLQFLFEYFSETQRNKGNFPGRFSGRQFSNSRSEMNVSTLELGDSALYLCASSSSTRPFSSGANGLTFGAGSRLTVL.

Comments on this clone: Other DNA sequences within the sample encode an identical CDR3. This chain joins TRBV5-1 and TRBJ2-5; 12 bases match TRBD2. This CDR3 is 16 amino acids long. In germline, CDR1 is SGHRS, CDR2 YFSETQ. V shed 1 base and J 5 bases; nucleotides not matched to a gene: 6. Here the CDR3 DNA reads TGCGCCAGCAGCTTGCCACTAGCGGGAGGAGTCGAGACCCAGTACTTC. Amino acids: CASSLPLAGGVETQYF.

V usage is TRBV7-3 and J usage is TRBJ1-1; D gene unclear. With 0 bases removed from V and 4 bases from J, the gap between germline ends came to 6 bases. Germline loops: CDR1 SGHTA, CDR2 FQGTGA. The CDR3 has 13 residues. CDR3 amino acids: CASSLTYGTEAFF. Here the CDR3 DNA reads TGTGCCAGCAGCTTAACGTACGGCACTGAAGCTTTCTTT.

The chain recombines TRBV4-1 with TRBJ1-5, with D possibly being TRBD1 (5 bases). The CDR3 loop spans 17 amino acids. V was pared by 3 bases and J by 3 bases, with 18 bases between. Germline V gene sequence: CDR1 MGHRA, CDR2 YSYEKL. The CDR3 DNA sequence: TGCGCCAGCAGCCATTCCGGGGGGGGAGGCGCCAATCAGCCCCAGCATTTT. It codes for CASSHSGGGGANQPQHF.

The chain uses TRBV6-5 and TRBJ1-2; D is possibly TRBD1 (5 bases). The germline gives CDR1 MNHEY, CDR2 SVGAGI. The CDR3 totals 13 residues. V dropped 6 bases and J dropped 5 bases, with 13 bases sitting between them. As DNA, the CDR3 is TGTGCCAGCAGCCTGACAGAGAAGTATGGCTACACCTTC. Translating gives CASSLTEKYGYTF.

The J gene is TRBJ2-3, the V gene TRBV18, with D perhaps matching TRBD1 (6 bases). The CDR3 totals 14 residues. Germline V gene sequence: CDR1 KGHSH, CDR2 LQKENI. Trimming removed 0 bases at V and 9 bases at J, with 13 bases between. CDR3 nucleotides: TGTGCCAGCTCACCACCGGGGGCCTCGGAGACGCAGTATTTT. Translating it yields CASSPPGASETQYF.

J is TRBJ2-5 and V is TRBV7-9, with 8 bases that match TRBD1. Gene TRBJ2-7 matches the end of the DNA better, so the J call may be wrong. The CDR3 runs 13 residues. The V gene's germline CDR1 is SEHNR and CDR2 FQNEAQ (reference sequence). The DNA of the CDR3 is TGTGCCAGCAGCTCCGGACAGGGTGGCGAGCAGTACTTC. This gives the protein CASSSGQGGEQYF.

This clone was counted once. The chain is built from TRBV6-1 and TRBJ1-2; D remains unclear. V lost 4 bases, J lost 9 bases, and 9 bases lay in between. CDR3 length: 11 residues. Looked up from germline, CDR1 is MNHNS and CDR2 is SASEGT. CDR3 sequence: CASSVVLRYTF. DNA for the CDR3: TGTGCCAGCAGTGTGGTTCTACGCTACACCTTC.

The rearrangement links TRBV27 to TRBJ2-3; D might be TRBD2 (6 bases). This CDR3 has 14 amino acids. V lost 5 bases, J lost 1 base, and 10 bases lay in between. Per germline, CDR1 MNHEY and CDR2 SMNVEV (reference sequence). CDR3 in DNA: TGTGCCAGCAGTGTGAGCGGGCGCACAGATACGCAGTATTTT. This gives the protein CASSVSGRTDTQYF.

This chain links TRBV2 with TRBJ2-3; 7 bases align to TRBD2. V shed 1 base, J shed 4 bases, and the junction held 8 bases outside the gene matches. The germline gives CDR1 SNHLY, CDR2 FYNNEI. The CDR3 covers 16 residues. CDR3 sequence: CASSEGLASTSDTQYF. CDR3 in DNA: TGTGCCAGCAGTGAAGGACTAGCCTCTACGTCAGATACGCAGTATTTT. Looking up the rest from reference TRBV2 and TRBJ2-3 gives the full variable domain: EPEVTQTPSHQVTQMGQEVILRCVPISNHLYFYWYRQILGQKVEFLVSFYNNEISEKSEIFDDQFSVERPDGSNFTLKIRSTKLEDSAMYFCASSEGLASTSDTQYFGPGTRLTVL.

The chain couples TRBV18 to TRBJ1-1; D ambiguous. The V gene's germline CDR1 is KGHSH and CDR2 LQKENI. The CDR3 contains 12 residues. V dropped 10 bases and J dropped 3 bases, with 12 bases sitting between them. CDR3 sequence: CATSVADTEAFF. The DNA for the CDR3 is TGTGCCACCTCTGTAGCCGACACTGAAGCTTTCTTT.

The chain recombines TRBV19 with TRBJ2-1; 12 bases map to TRBD1. J gave up 6 bases and V 6 bases, and 6 bases lay outside the gene matches. Germline V gene lookup returns CDR1 LNHDA and CDR2 SQIVND (reference sequence). This CDR3 spans 15 amino acids. The CDR3 sequence is CASREPGQGANEQFF. The CDR3 DNA reads as TGTGCCAGTAGGGAACCGGGACAGGGGGCCAATGAGCAGTTCTTC. Full variable domain (missing parts from reference TRBV19 and TRBJ2-1): DGGITQSPKYLFRKEGQNVTLSCEQNLNHDAMYWYRQDPGQGLRLIYYSQIVNDFQKGDIAEGYSVSREKKESFPLTVTSAQKNPTAFYLCASREPGQGANEQFFGPGTRLTVL.

This clone was detected only a few times. The chain recombines TRBV7-9 with TRBJ2-3; 9 bases are a match to TRBD1. The germline V gene encodes CDR1 SEHNR and CDR2 FQNEAQ (reference sequence). J was trimmed by 9 bases and V by 1 base; bases with no gene match: 5. The CDR3 runs to 14 residues. The CDR3 DNA sequence: TGTGCCAGCAGCTTAGTACAGGGGGCTCTAACGCAGTATTTT. Translating it yields CASSLVQGALTQYF.